This TCR beta chain was sequenced for a study of shared T cell receptors in the human thymus. Trimming left V 0 bases short and J 4 bases short, with 9 bases between. CDR3 length: 15 residues. Germline values: CDR1 LGHNA, CDR2 YSLEER. Measured with immunoSEQ multiplex PCR; TCRdb has only the in-frame clones, and not every one. The sample consists of some 720,000 clones, 70% to 90% of them appearing once. A further study also used this sample, focusing on human thymus T cells. That investigation notes: Donor material was obtained from healthy Finnish infants undergoing corrective surgery for congenital heart defects. Resections from corrective heart surgery supplied the thymus tissue. Seemingly biased V and J gene usage marked thymic and blood repertoires. Related work found strong thymic repertoire overlap between unrelated individuals.

The genes are TRBV4-3 and TRBJ1-4; perhaps TRBD1 as D (5 bases). The specimen was thymocytes. This TCR came from a boy in the first two years of life with a congenital heart defect. The CDR3 protein is CASSQDATVNEKLFF. The DNA for the CDR3 is TGCGCCAGCAGCCAAGATGCGACAGTTAATGAAAAACTGTTTTTT.